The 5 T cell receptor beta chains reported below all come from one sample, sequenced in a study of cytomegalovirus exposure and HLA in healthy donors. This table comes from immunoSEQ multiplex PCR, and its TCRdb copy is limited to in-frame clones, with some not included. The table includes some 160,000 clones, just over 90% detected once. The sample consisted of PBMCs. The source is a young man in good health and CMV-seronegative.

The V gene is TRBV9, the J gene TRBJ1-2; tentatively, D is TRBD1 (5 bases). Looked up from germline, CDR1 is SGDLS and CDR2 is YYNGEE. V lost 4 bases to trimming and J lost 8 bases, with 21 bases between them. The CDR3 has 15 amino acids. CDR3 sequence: CASSPPGRGGRGYTF. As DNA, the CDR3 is TGTGCCAGCAGCCCCCCGGGGAGGGGAGGTCGGGGCTACACCTTC.

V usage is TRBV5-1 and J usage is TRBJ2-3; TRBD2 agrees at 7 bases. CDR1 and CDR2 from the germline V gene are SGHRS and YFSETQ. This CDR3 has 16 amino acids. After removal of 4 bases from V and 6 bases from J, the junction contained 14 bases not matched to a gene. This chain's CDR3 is CASSPRASGARDTQYF. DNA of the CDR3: TGCGCCAGCAGCCCAAGGGCAAGCGGGGCCCGGGATACGCAGTATTTT.

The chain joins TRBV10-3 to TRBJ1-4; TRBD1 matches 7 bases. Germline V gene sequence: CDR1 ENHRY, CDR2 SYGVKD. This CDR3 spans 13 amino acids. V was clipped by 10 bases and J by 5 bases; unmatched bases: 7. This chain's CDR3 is CASRDSLNEKLFF. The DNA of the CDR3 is TGTGCCAGCCGGGACAGCCTAAATGAAAAACTGTTTTTT.

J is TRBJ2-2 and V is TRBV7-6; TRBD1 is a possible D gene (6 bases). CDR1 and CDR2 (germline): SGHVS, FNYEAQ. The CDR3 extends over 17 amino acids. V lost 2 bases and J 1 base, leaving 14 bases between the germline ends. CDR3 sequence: CASSLIARTENTGELFF. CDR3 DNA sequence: TGTGCCAGCAGCTTAATTGCAAGGACAGAGAACACCGGGGAGCTGTTTTTT.

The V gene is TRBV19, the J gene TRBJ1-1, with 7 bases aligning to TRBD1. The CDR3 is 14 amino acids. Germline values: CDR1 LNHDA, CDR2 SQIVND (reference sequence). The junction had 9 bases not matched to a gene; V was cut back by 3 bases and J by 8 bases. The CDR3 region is CASSMNPRQGEAFF. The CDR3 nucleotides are TGTGCCAGTAGTATGAACCCCCGACAGGGCGAAGCTTTCTTT.